This T cell receptor (beta chain) was sequenced in a study of blood T cells in healthy people across ages. Study-wide results and limits: Donors of long life had a larger count of naive CD4+ cells and greater diversity than aged donors. Possibly confounding the expanded clonotype changes was the fact that donor CMV status was unknown.

Next came a second PCR, run for about 6 to 12 cycles, which used a sample-barcoded 5' primer along with a J-beta primer mix. TCRdb passed the 5' RACE reads through MiXCR, listing each CDR3 protein once. The table has 850,000 to 1,100,000 distinct CDR3 sequences, 35% to 45% seen once. Germline CDR1 and CDR2: SGHTA and FQGNSA. CDR3 length equals 18 residues. With 5 bases clipped from V and 2 bases from J, the junction kept 15 bases outside the gene matches. Healthy Caucasians from Russia aged about 6 to 90 served as donors. Each individual donor underwent a draw of roughly 10 milliliters of peripheral blood. A note on this clonotype: What it recognizes is unknown.

Sequencing input: blood. J is TRBJ2-1 and V is TRBV7-2; TRBD1 matches at 7 bases. This TCR was recovered from a man aged 18 to 29 in good health. CDR3 nucleotides: TGTGCCAGCAGCAAGAGAGGTTACGGGACAGATACCTACAATGAGCAGTTCTTC. Translating gives CASSKRGYGTDTYNEQFF.